This T cell receptor (beta chain) comes out of a study of blood T cell repertoires in COVID-19. This clone was counted only a few times. Authors' methods: Reference gene primers were amplified, and this amplification served to estimate nucleated cell counts. Repertoires were generated with immunoSEQ multiplex PCR, while TCRdb's copy carries only in-frame clones and drops some. Clonal size and the V and J genes are those of that table, whereas D and trimming came from the DNA. The sample has more than 55,000 clones; 60% to 85% are singletons. The CDR3 is 12 residues long. CDR1 MGHRA and CDR2 YSYEKL come from the germline V gene. Deletions cut 0 bases from V and 4 bases from J, with 3 bases between.

The sequence was collected from a man aged 55 to 70 with acute or convalescent COVID-19. The V gene is TRBV4-1, the J gene TRBJ2-5; D unclear. The sample taken for sequencing was peripheral blood. The CDR3 DNA is TGCGCCAGCAGCCAAGAGCGAGAGACCCAGTACTTC. Translated: CASSQERETQYF.